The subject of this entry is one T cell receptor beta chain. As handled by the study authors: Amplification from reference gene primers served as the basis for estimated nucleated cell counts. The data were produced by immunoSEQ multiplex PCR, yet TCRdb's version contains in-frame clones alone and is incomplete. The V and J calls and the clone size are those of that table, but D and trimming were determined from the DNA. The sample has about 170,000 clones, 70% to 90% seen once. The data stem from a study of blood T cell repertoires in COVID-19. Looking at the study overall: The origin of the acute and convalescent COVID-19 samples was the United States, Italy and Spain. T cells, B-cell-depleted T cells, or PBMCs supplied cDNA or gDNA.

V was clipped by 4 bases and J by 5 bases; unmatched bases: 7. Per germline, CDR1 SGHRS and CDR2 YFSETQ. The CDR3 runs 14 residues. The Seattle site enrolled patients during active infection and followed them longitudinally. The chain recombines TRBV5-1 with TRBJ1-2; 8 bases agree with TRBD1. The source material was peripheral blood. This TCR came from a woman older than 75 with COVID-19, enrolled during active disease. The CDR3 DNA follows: TGCGCCAGCAGCCCGGGACAGGAGGCGTATGGCTACACCTTC. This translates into CASSPGQEAYGYTF.